Listed below are T cell receptor beta chains from one sample, sequenced in a study of Ad26.COV2.S vaccination and SARS-CoV-2 variants. Only in-frame clones appear in the TCRdb table, and some are missing; sequencing was by immunoSEQ multiplex PCR. The sample lists fewer than 500,000 clones, roughly 89% occurring once. The sample was peripheral blood, taken in a trial of Ad26.COV2.S vaccine versus placebo. These receptors all come from a person between 18 and 65 years old who received the Ad26.COV2.S COVID-19 vaccine or a placebo. Each CDR3 is given with its conserved first and last residue. D genes are given only for firm matches. Expanded clones are given a class, and other clones once, few, many or no size at all.

clone size	D gene	J gene	V gene	CDR3 protein	CDR3 DNA
-	-	TRBJ2-5	TRBV2	CASGTLRLETQYF	TGTGCCAGCGGGACCCTAAGGCTGGAGACCCAGTACTTC
-	-	TRBJ2-3	TRBV7-3	CASSSSGFTDTQYF	TGTGCCAGCAGTTCAAGCGGGTTCACAGATACGCAGTATTTT
-	-	TRBJ1-1	TRBV7-2	CASSSHRVAEAFF	TGTGCCAGCAGCAGCCACAGGGTTGCTGAAGCTTTCTTT
-	-	TRBJ2-2	TRBV18	CASSRSVLNTGELFF	TGTGCCAGCTCACGATCGGTCCTGAACACCGGGGAGCTGTTTTTT
-	TRBD2	TRBJ2-7	TRBV7-3	CASSLLAGGTYEQYF	TGTGCCAGCAGCTTATTAGCGGGGGGCACCTACGAGCAGTACTTC
-	TRBD2	TRBJ2-2	TRBV4-2	CASSQDLERLAGDGTGELFF	TGTGCCAGCAGCCAAGATCTTGAACGACTAGCGGGAGACGGCACCGGGGAGCTGTTTTTT
once	-	TRBJ2-1	TRBV4-3	CASSLEIASEQFF	TGCGCCAGCAGCCTCGAGATCGCGAGTGAGCAGTTCTTC
-	-	TRBJ1-5	TRBV2	CASRTDRNQPQHF	TGTGCCAGCAGGACGGACAGAAATCAGCCCCAGCATTTT
-	TRBD2	TRBJ2-2	TRBV29-1	CSVEVGGSAGELFF	TGCAGCGTTGAAGTGGGAGGGTCGGCCGGGGAGCTGTTTTTT
-	TRBD2	TRBJ2-2	TRBV7-3	CASSKTSSGNTGELFF	TGTGCCAGCAGCAAGACGTCTAGCGGAAACACCGGGGAGCTGTTTTTT
few	-	TRBJ1-2	TRBV24-1	CATSEGHDYGYTF	TGTGCCACCAGTGAGGGACATGACTATGGCTACACCTTC
once	TRBD1	TRBJ1-4	TRBV2	CATGTGGLSTNEKLFF	TGTGCCACCGGGACAGGGGGATTATCAACTAATGAAAAACTGTTTTTT
-	-	TRBJ1-1	TRBV5-1	CASSLVVDLGTEAFF	TGCGCCAGCAGCTTGGTAGTAGACCTAGGGACTGAAGCTTTCTTT
-	-	TRBJ2-5	TRBV21-1	CASSDRLSFETQYF	TGTGCCAGCAGCGATCGACTATCATTTGAGACCCAGTACTTC
-	-	TRBJ1-2	TRBV5-5	CASSLVSAVKRYGYTF	TGTGCCAGCAGCTTGGTGTCGGCAGTTAAGCGCTATGGCTACACCTTC
-	-	TRBJ2-5	TRBV7-6	CASSLGGVLQETQYF	TGTGCCAGCAGCTTAGGAGGGGTTCTACAAGAGACCCAGTACTTC
-	-	TRBJ2-4	TRBV24-1	CATSDLANIQYF	TGTGCCACCAGTGATTTGGCCAACATTCAGTACTTC
-	-	TRBJ2-7	TRBV5-1	CASTEIPGALYEQYF	TGCGCCAGCACCGAAATACCCGGGGCTCTCTACGAGCAGTACTTC
-	-	TRBJ1-1	TRBV27	CASRRGMNTEAFF	TGTGCCAGCCGGCGGGGCATGAACACTGAAGCTTTCTTT
-	TRBD2	TRBJ2-5	TRBV4-2	CASSQDWASGQETQYF	TGTGCCAGCAGCCAAGACTGGGCTAGCGGGCAAGAGACCCAGTACTTC
-	-	TRBJ2-3	TRBV7-2	CASSLWNPDTQYF	TGTGCCAGCAGCTTATGGAACCCAGATACGCAGTATTTT
-	-	TRBJ1-2	TRBV9	CASRGVGGWGYTF	TGTGCCAGCAGAGGGGTGGGTGGTTGGGGCTACACCTTC
-	-	TRBJ1-2	TRBV11-3	CASSLAGPLGYTF	TGTGCCAGCAGCTTAGCAGGGCCCCTTGGCTACACCTTC
few	-	TRBJ1-1	TRBV6-1	CASSESRGAFF	TGTGCCAGCAGTGAATCCCGGGGAGCTTTCTTT
-	TRBD1	TRBJ2-7	TRBV7-9	CASSLDRQGGFYEQYF	TGTGCCAGCAGCTTAGATAGACAGGGCGGGTTCTACGAGCAGTACTTC
-	-	TRBJ2-3	TRBV5-5	CASSPLRDTQYF	TGTGCCAGCAGCCCCTTGAGGGATACGCAGTATTTT
-	-	TRBJ2-7	TRBV5-1	CASSPSLRYEQYF	TGCGCCAGCAGCCCCAGTCTGCGGTACGAGCAGTACTTC
-	-	TRBJ2-1	TRBV19	CASNVNPSSYNEQFF	TGTGCCAGTAACGTCAACCCAAGCTCCTACAATGAGCAGTTCTTC
-	TRBD1	TRBJ2-7	TRBV23-1	CASSQIWTGIYEQYF	TGCGCCAGCAGTCAAATCTGGACAGGGATTTACGAGCAGTACTTC
once	-	TRBJ1-6	TRBV28	CASSLRDIYNSPLHF	TGTGCCAGCAGTTTAAGGGACATATATAATTCACCCCTCCACTTT
-	TRBD1	TRBJ2-2	TRBV2	CASRGATGLNTGELFF	TGTGCCAGCAGGGGAGCGACAGGGTTGAACACCGGGGAGCTGTTTTTT
once	-	TRBJ1-1	TRBV7-6	CASSLATQLEAFF	TGTGCCAGCAGCTTGGCGACACAGCTCGAAGCTTTCTTT
few	-	TRBJ1-1	TRBV5-5	CASSAGPDLEAFF	TGTGCCAGCAGCGCCGGGCCTGACCTTGAAGCTTTCTTT
-	TRBD2	TRBJ2-1	TRBV27	CASSPRSPRGTSGRIGIDEQFF	TGTGCCAGCAGTCCACGGTCGCCCAGGGGGACTAGCGGGAGGATCGGCATTGATGAGCAGTTCTTC
-	TRBD1	TRBJ2-3	TRBV10-3	CAISAGDRGEDTQYF	TGTGCCATCAGTGCGGGAGACAGGGGAGAAGATACGCAGTATTTT
-	-	TRBJ1-4	TRBV2	CASRKGGVGEKLFF	TGTGCCAGCAGGAAGGGGGGAGTTGGTGAAAAACTGTTTTTT
-	TRBD1	TRBJ1-1	TRBV11-3	CASSPRDRIAFF	TGTGCCAGCAGCCCCCGGGACAGGATAGCTTTCTTT
-	-	TRBJ1-2	TRBV5-6	CASSLIRYGYTF	TGTGCCAGCAGCTTGATTAGGTATGGCTACACCTTC
-	-	TRBJ2-5	TRBV3-1/TRBV3-2	CASSHLTTIGAQYF	TGTGCCAGCAGCCATCTGACTACCATCGGGGCCCAGTACTTC
once	TRBD1	TRBJ2-2	TRBV18	CASSPGQTNTGELFF	TGTGCCAGCTCACCGGGACAGACGAACACCGGGGAGCTGTTTTTT
once	-	TRBJ2-6	TRBV29-1	CSVLSSGANVLTF	TGCAGCGTTCTCAGCTCTGGGGCCAACGTCCTGACTTTC
few	-	TRBJ2-2	TRBV11-3	CASSLLGGVGELFF	TGTGCCAGCAGCTTATTAGGTGGCGTCGGGGAGCTGTTTTTT
-	-	TRBJ2-2	TRBV4-3	CASSQGPTGELFF	TGCGCCAGCAGCCAGGGACCCACCGGGGAGCTGTTTTTT
-	-	TRBJ2-7	TRBV5-1	CASSLEGEQYF	TGCGCCAGCAGCTTGGAGGGCGAGCAGTACTTC
few	TRBD2	TRBJ2-1	TRBV7-9	CASSLERLAGGVYYNEQFF	TGTGCCAGCAGCTTAGAGCGTCTAGCGGGAGGGGTTTACTACAATGAGCAGTTCTTC
-	TRBD1	TRBJ2-2	TRBV11-2	CASSLRDRNTGELFF	TGTGCCAGCAGCTTAAGGGACAGGAACACCGGGGAGCTGTTTTTT
-	-	TRBJ1-2	TRBV21-1	CASSKVTGALVYGYTF	TGTGCCAGCAGCAAAGTTACAGGGGCATTGGTCTATGGCTACACCTTC
few	TRBD1	TRBJ1-2	TRBV27	CASRGQPNYGYTF	TGTGCCAGCAGGGGACAGCCTAACTATGGCTACACCTTC
-	-	TRBJ1-5	TRBV24-1	CATSDYGSNQPQHF	TGTGCCACCAGTGATTACGGTAGCAATCAGCCCCAGCATTTT
-	-	TRBJ2-3	TRBV2	CASSADLGEVTDTQYF	TGTGCCAGCAGTGCCGACTTGGGGGAGGTCACAGATACGCAGTATTTT